The 9 T cell receptor beta chains listed next were all sequenced from one sample in a study of blood T cells in healthy people across ages (dated by TCRdb to the mid-2010s). Libraries were constructed by 5' RACE. The data were produced on an Illumina HiSeq 2500. A second about 7 to 11 cycle PCR used a sample-barcoded 5' primer and a J-beta primer mix. The raw public reads went through TCRdb reprocessing: fastp at Q25, MiXCR clone calling, in-frame beta chains kept. Each CDR3 protein appears once, grouped with its most common genes and DNA. This sample is represented by 1.2 million to 1.5 million distinct CDR3 sequences; roughly 40% of them were singletons. 7% to 9% of the sample goes to the ten largest clones. Specimen: blood. These receptors originate from a woman aged 18 to 35 in good health.

This chain joins TRBV28 and TRBJ1-2, with D hard to call. This CDR3 region has 14 residues. The V end lost 2 bases, the J end lost 1 base, and 8 bases lay between the germline ends. Germline V CDR1 and CDR2: MDHEN, SYDVKM. In nucleotides, the CDR3 is TGTGCCAGCAGTTTAAGTCGGGATAACTATGGCTACACCTTC. This encodes CASSLSRDNYGYTF.

The chain links TRBV30 to TRBJ2-3; TRBD2 might be the D (6 bases). The V end lost 7 bases, the J end lost 2 bases, and 16 bases lay between the germline ends. CDR1 and CDR2 from the germline V gene are GTSNPN and SVGIG (reference sequence). The CDR3 is made up of 14 amino acids. The CDR3: CAYRGLRVTDTQYF. The DNA for the CDR3 is TGTGCCTACCGGGGACTCCGAGTCACAGATACGCAGTATTTT.

This clonotype came up a few times. The V call is TRBV7-6, the J call TRBJ2-5; 8 nucleotides agree with TRBD1. The CDR3 totals 13 residues. The V and J ends lost 5 bases and 5 bases, in that order; junction bases with no gene match: 4. Germline CDR1 reads SGHVS; CDR2 reads FNYEAQ. This CDR3 is CASSRTGRETQYF. The CDR3 DNA reads TGTGCCAGCAGCCGGACAGGGCGTGAGACCCAGTACTTC.

The V gene is TRBV5-1, the J gene TRBJ1-1, with D maybe TRBD1 (5 bases). The CDR3 has 14 residues. The germline gives CDR1 SGHRS, CDR2 YFSETQ. Trimming stripped 4 bases from V and 1 base from J, with 11 bases between. The CDR3 region has the DNA TGCGCCAGCAGCGCAGGACAACCGAACACTGAAGCTTTCTTT. Amino acid sequence: CASSAGQPNTEAFF.

The CDR3 loop is CASPLESRGDFGDYGYTF. CDR3 sequence (DNA): TGTGCCAGCCCCTTAGAGTCCAGGGGGGACTTCGGGGACTATGGCTACACCTTC. V gene TRBV27 combines with J gene TRBJ1-2, with TRBD1 identical over 7 bases. The ends lost 8 bases at V and 3 bases at J; junction bases unmatched: 21. The CDR3 contains 18 residues. Germline V gives CDR1 MNHEY, CDR2 SMNVEV (reference sequence).

A few counts support this clonotype. This sequence joins TRBV4-2 and TRBJ2-3, with 11 bases matching TRBD2. Trimming took 1 base from V and 2 from J; bases not matched to a gene: 11. Germline-derived CDR1 and CDR2 are LGHNA and YNFKEQ. The CDR3 runs to 19 residues. The DNA of the CDR3 is TGTGCCAGCAGCCAAGCGGGGACTAGCGGCCGCCTCTCCACAGATACGCAGTATTTT. It is translated as CASSQAGTSGRLSTDTQYF.

This chain uses TRBV7-9 with TRBJ2-2; D is unresolved. Trimming took 7 bases from V and 3 from J, leaving 15 bases between them. The germline V gene encodes CDR1 SEHNR and CDR2 FQNEAQ (reference sequence). The CDR3 consists of 15 residues. The CDR3 spells CASTLGEKHTGELFF. The CDR3 bases are TGTGCCAGCACCCTCGGCGAGAAACACACCGGGGAGCTGTTTTTT.

This clonotype appeared a single time. The genes are TRBV2 and TRBJ2-1; D not resolved. In germline, CDR1 is SNHLY, CDR2 FYNNEI. The CDR3 contains 16 residues. The ends were cut back, 3 bases at V and 4 bases at J, with 16 bases in the middle. In DNA form, the CDR3 reads TGTGCCAGCAGTGATCGGCGGCTGGTCGAATACAATGAGCAGTTCTTC. As protein: CASSDRRLVEYNEQFF.

This clonotype was detected a few times. The gene calls are TRBV4-1 and TRBJ2-1, with 8 bases that match TRBD2. V lost 4 bases and J lost 6; bases outside the gene matches: 14. Germline CDR1 is MGHRA and CDR2 is YSYEKL. The CDR3 has 17 amino acids. The CDR3 DNA follows: TGCGCCAGCAGCCGGTCTGTCCCGGGACTAGGGAGCAATGAGCAGTTCTTC. Translated, it gives CASSRSVPGLGSNEQFF.